The 8 T cell receptor beta chains presented below share a single source sample, sequenced in a study of shared clonotypes between healthy human individuals. Clones were read by immunoSEQ multiplex PCR, and TCRdb kept only the in-frame ones, dropping some. Of hundreds of thousands of clones in the sample, approximately 96% were seen once. CD45RO-negative, CCR7-selected cells formed the naive CD8 fraction, which excluded terminally differentiated effector memory CD45RA+ cells. The sample taken for sequencing was naive CD8+ T cells sorted from blood. The receptors shown here come from a woman aged 25-40 years in good health.

The chain combines TRBV7-9 with TRBJ2-7, with D possibly being TRBD2 (5 bases). Germline V gene data show CDR1 as SEHNR and CDR2 as FQNEAQ (reference sequence). CDR3 length: 14 residues. The V end was cut by 3 bases, the J end by 4 bases, with 13 bases between. The DNA for the CDR3 is TGTGCCAGCAGCTTTTCCAACGGGGATTACGAGCAGTACTTC. This codes for CASSFSNGDYEQYF.

This chain uses TRBV4-1 with TRBJ2-1; D perhaps matches TRBD2 (6 bases). The V and J ends lost 2 bases and 7 bases respectively, with 21 bases between them. CDR3 length equals 17 residues. Germline V lookup: CDR1 MGHRA, CDR2 YSYEKL. CDR3 amino acids: CASSQKGGGVHENEQFF. CDR3 nucleotides: TGCGCCAGCAGCCAAAAAGGCGGCGGGGTACATGAGAATGAGCAGTTCTTC.

V gene TRBV27 combines with J gene TRBJ2-1, with D perhaps TRBD1 (6 bases). V lost 5 bases to trimming and J lost 4 bases, with 9 bases between them. CDR1 is MNHEY and CDR2 is SMNVEV in the germline V gene (reference sequence). The CDR3 spans 13 residues. CDR3 sequence (DNA): TGTGCCAGCAGTGCCGGACAGTACAATGAGCAGTTCTTC. Amino acid sequence: CASSAGQYNEQFF.

The rearrangement uses TRBV11-2 and TRBJ2-7, with D unresolved. The V gene lost 1 base and the J gene lost 0 bases, with 7 bases spanning the gap. The CDR3 is 14 residues long. Germline V lookup: CDR1 SGHAT, CDR2 FQNNGV. The CDR3 loop reads CASSLVGSSYEQYF. The CDR3 DNA sequence: TGTGCCAGCAGCTTAGTCGGCAGCTCCTACGAGCAGTACTTC.

The chain uses TRBV6-1 and TRBJ2-7; TRBD1 agrees at 9 bases. This CDR3 is built from 14 residues. The germline V gene has CDR1 MNHNS and CDR2 SASEGT. With V trimmed by 2 bases and J by 2 bases, 1 base remained unmatched. The CDR3 reads CASSEWTGAYEQYF. The CDR3 nucleotides are TGTGCCAGCAGTGAATGGACAGGGGCCTACGAGCAGTACTTC.

V usage is TRBV25-1 and J usage is TRBJ1-1; tentative D call: TRBD1 (6 bases). The V end was cut by 3 bases, the J end by 10 bases, with 12 bases between. Germline V gene lookup returns CDR1 MGHDK and CDR2 SYGVNS. The CDR3 loop spans 12 amino acids. CDR3 DNA sequence: TGTGCCAGCAGTGATGTAACAGGGACAGCTTTCTTT. Protein: CASSDVTGTAFF. The whole variable domain, remainder taken from reference TRBV25-1 and TRBJ1-1, is EADIYQTPRYLVIGTGKKITLECSQTMGHDKMYWYQQDPGMELHLIHYSYGVNSTEKGDLSSESTVSRIRTEHFPLTLESARPSHTSQYLCASSDVTGTAFFGQGTRLTVV.

V usage is TRBV4-2 and J usage is TRBJ2-7, with 9 bases aligning to TRBD1. The V gene's germline CDR1 is LGHNA and CDR2 YNFKEQ. The CDR3 is 17 residues long. Trimming took 4 bases from V and 0 from J; bases not matched to a gene: 10. The CDR3 reads CASSPPKGTGSSYEQYF. In DNA, the CDR3 is TGTGCCAGCAGCCCCCCGAAGGGGACAGGGAGCTCCTACGAGCAGTACTTC.

A note on this clone: Other DNA sequences in this specimen translate into the identical CDR3. The J gene is TRBJ2-2, the V gene TRBV7-9; D is undetermined. The CDR3 covers 13 residues. In germline, CDR1 is SEHNR, CDR2 FQNEAQ (reference sequence). V lost 3 bases to trimming and J lost 6 bases, with 8 bases between them. CDR3 region: CASSFGPAGELFF. The CDR3, as DNA: TGTGCCAGCAGCTTTGGACCGGCCGGGGAGCTGTTTTTT. Together with reference TRBV7-9 and TRBJ2-2, the CDR3 gives the full variable domain: DTGVSQNPRHKITKRGQNVTFRCDPISEHNRLYWYRQTLGQGPEFLTYFQNEAQLEKSRLLSDRFSAERPKGSFSTLEIQRTEQGDSAMYLCASSFGPAGELFFGEGSRLTVL.